The 10 T cell receptor beta chains given below trace back to one sample, sequenced in a study of T cell responses to AZD1222 COVID-19 vaccine. TCRdb's table, derived via immunoSEQ multiplex PCR, lists solely in-frame clones and lacks some. In the table there are tens of thousands of clones, approximately 88% of which are singletons. Specimen: peripheral blood, collected on day 0 of MenACWY control vaccination. These receptors were collected from an adult in good health.

The genes are TRBV19 and TRBJ1-1; D remains ambiguous. Germline CDR1 LNHDA, CDR2 SQIVND (reference sequence). The ends were cut back, 1 base at V and 1 base at J, with 4 bases in the middle. CDR3 length: 13 amino acids. The DNA of the CDR3 is TGTGCCAGTAGTATAGGAGGGAACACTGAAGCTTTCTTT. Translated: CASSIGGNTEAFF.

The chain carries TRBV24-1 and TRBJ1-5, with a weak D call TRBD1 (6 bases). V shed 3 bases and J shed 7 bases, with 15 bases lying between them. The germline V gene has CDR1 KGHDR and CDR2 SFDVKD. The CDR3 length is 15 residues. CDR3 sequence: CATSDGGPQGQPQHF. CDR3 nucleotide sequence: TGTGCCACCAGTGATGGGGGCCCCCAGGGCCAGCCCCAGCATTTT.

The rearrangement uses TRBV27 and TRBJ2-5; tentative D call: TRBD1 (6 bases). Germline lookup yields CDR1 MNHEY and CDR2 SMNVEV (reference sequence). The CDR3 extends over 15 amino acids. V was trimmed by 3 bases and J by 5 bases, leaving 16 bases between them. Here the CDR3 reads CASSLGAGEWETQYF. CDR3 sequence (DNA): TGTGCCAGCAGTTTGGGGGCAGGGGAGTGGGAGACCCAGTACTTC.

This clone was observed once. The chain has TRBV5-1 and TRBJ2-1, with D unresolved. Trimming shortened V by 0 bases and J by 6 bases, and 7 bases separated the two germline ends. Germline V gene lookup returns CDR1 SGHRS and CDR2 YFSETQ. This CDR3 region has 13 residues. CDR3 in amino acids: CASSLEGGNEQFF. DNA of the CDR3: TGCGCCAGCAGCTTGGAGGGCGGCAATGAGCAGTTCTTC.

This chain uses TRBV5-4 with TRBJ2-7, with 13 bases aligning to TRBD2. CDR1 is SGHNT and CDR2 is YYREEE in the germline V gene (reference sequence). The CDR3 loop spans 15 amino acids. J lost 5 bases, V lost 4 bases, and 6 bases had no gene match. The CDR3 sequence: CASSLGLAGVNEQYF. CDR3 nucleotides: TGTGCCAGCAGCCTCGGACTAGCGGGAGTAAACGAGCAGTACTTC.

The rearrangement uses TRBV27 and TRBJ1-1; TRBD1 agrees at 7 bases. CDR1 and CDR2 (germline): MNHEY, SMNVEV (reference sequence). This CDR3 contains 13 residues. V lost 7 bases, J lost 5 bases, and 7 bases stayed unmatched. The CDR3 reads CASKRGQWTEAFF. The CDR3 DNA sequence: TGTGCCAGCAAGAGGGGGCAGTGGACTGAAGCTTTCTTT.

The CDR3 nucleotides are TGTGCCAGCAGCGTAGGGGGACAGGGAATTGACGAGCAGTACTTC. Residues: CASSVGGQGIDEQYF. This chain connects TRBV9 to TRBJ2-7; 9 bases line up with TRBD1. CDR1 is SGDLS, CDR2 YYNGEE, per germline. The CDR3 runs to 15 residues. Trimming at V came to 0 bases and at J to 5 bases, leaving 6 bases not matched to a gene.

J is TRBJ2-7 and V is TRBV7-9; 7 nucleotides agree with TRBD1. This CDR3 has 16 residues. The ends lost 4 bases at V and 0 bases at J; junction bases unmatched: 9. CDR1 and CDR2 (germline): SEHNR, FQNEAQ (reference sequence). This chain's CDR3 is CASSWGQPISSYEQYF. The CDR3 DNA reads as TGTGCCAGCAGCTGGGGACAGCCCATTAGCTCCTACGAGCAGTACTTC. Filled out from reference TRBV7-9 and TRBJ2-7, the complete variable domain reads DTGVSQNPRHKITKRGQNVTFRCDPISEHNRLYWYRQTLGQGPEFLTYFQNEAQLEKSRLLSDRFSAERPKGSFSTLEIQRTEQGDSAMYLCASSWGQPISSYEQYFGPGTRLTVT.

The CDR3 sequence: CASSLGQGARGEQFF. The CDR3 nucleotides read TGCGCCAGCAGCCTGGGACAGGGGGCGCGAGGGGAGCAGTTCTTC. The gene calls are TRBV5-1 and TRBJ2-1; 12 bases align to TRBD1. CDR3 length: 15 amino acids. With V trimmed by 4 bases and J by 10 bases, 9 bases remained unmatched. CDR1 and CDR2 from the germline V gene are SGHRS and YFSETQ.

The chain is built from TRBV18 and TRBJ2-3; D gene unclear. V was pared by 2 bases and J by 4 bases, with 7 bases between. The CDR3 runs to 13 residues. CDR1 is KGHSH, CDR2 LQKENI, per germline. Here the CDR3 reads CASSPYGPDTQYF. As DNA, the CDR3 is TGTGCCAGCTCACCATATGGTCCAGATACGCAGTATTTT.